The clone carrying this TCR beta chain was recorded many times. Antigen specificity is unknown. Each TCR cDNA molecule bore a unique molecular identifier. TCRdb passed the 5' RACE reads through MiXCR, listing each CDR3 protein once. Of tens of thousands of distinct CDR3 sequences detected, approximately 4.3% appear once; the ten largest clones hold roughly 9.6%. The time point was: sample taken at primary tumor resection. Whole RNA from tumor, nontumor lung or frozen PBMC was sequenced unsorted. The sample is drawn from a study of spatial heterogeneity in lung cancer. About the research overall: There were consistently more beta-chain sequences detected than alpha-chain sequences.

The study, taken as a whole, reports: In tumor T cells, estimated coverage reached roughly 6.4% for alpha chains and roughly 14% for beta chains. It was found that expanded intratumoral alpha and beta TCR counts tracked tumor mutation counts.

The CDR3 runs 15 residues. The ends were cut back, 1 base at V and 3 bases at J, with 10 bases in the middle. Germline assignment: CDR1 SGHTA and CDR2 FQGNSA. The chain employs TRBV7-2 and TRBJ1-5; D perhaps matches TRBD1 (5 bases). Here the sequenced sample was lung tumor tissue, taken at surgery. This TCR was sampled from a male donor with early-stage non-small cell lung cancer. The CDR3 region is CASSLEVGTNQPQHF. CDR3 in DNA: TGTGCCAGCAGCTTAGAGGTGGGGACCAATCAGCCCCAGCATTTT. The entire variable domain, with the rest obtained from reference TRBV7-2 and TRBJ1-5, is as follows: GAGVSQSPSNKVTEKGKDVELRCDPISGHTALYWYRQSLGQGLEFLIYFQGNSAPDKSGLPSDRFSAERTGGSVSTLTIQRTQQEDSAVYLCASSLEVGTNQPQHFGDGTRLSIL.